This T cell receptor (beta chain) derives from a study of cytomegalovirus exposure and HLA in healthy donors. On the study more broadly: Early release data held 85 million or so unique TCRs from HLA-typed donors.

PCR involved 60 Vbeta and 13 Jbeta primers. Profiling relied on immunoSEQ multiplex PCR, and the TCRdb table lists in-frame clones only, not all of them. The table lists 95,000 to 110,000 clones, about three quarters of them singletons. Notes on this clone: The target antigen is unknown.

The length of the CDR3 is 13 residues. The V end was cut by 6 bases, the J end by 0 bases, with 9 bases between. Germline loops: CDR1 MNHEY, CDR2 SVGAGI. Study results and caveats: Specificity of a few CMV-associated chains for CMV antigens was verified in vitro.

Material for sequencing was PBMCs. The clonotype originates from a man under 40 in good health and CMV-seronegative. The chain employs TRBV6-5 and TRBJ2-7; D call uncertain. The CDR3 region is CASSPISSYEQYF. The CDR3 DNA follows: TGTGCCAGCAGCCCAATCAGCTCCTACGAGCAGTACTTC.